Described below is a single T cell receptor beta chain sequence and its context. Its antigen is not identified. The data were obtained in a study of T cell responses to AZD1222 COVID-19 vaccine. Overall study results and limits: Across spike, vaccine-associated CD4 TCRs were found, dominant at 160-218 and 743-854. The sample set comprised mostly white British donors with more females, and clonal diversity was possibly underestimated.

V was cut by 5 bases and J by 1 base, with 11 bases left in between. CDR3 length: 14 residues. The protocol was immunoSEQ multiplex PCR, while the TCRdb copy is restricted to in-frame clones and leaves out a portion. Among around 160,000 clones listed, about 93% were seen once. The sample was peripheral blood, taken on day 0 of MenACWY control vaccination. The clonotype originates from an adult in good health. V gene TRBV7-1 combines with J gene TRBJ1-2; D is undetermined. TRBV7-1 is given ORF status, its function remaining uncertain. The DNA of the CDR3 is TGTGCCAGCAGCATAAAAACAGATAACTATGGCTACACCTTC. It codes for CASSIKTDNYGYTF.